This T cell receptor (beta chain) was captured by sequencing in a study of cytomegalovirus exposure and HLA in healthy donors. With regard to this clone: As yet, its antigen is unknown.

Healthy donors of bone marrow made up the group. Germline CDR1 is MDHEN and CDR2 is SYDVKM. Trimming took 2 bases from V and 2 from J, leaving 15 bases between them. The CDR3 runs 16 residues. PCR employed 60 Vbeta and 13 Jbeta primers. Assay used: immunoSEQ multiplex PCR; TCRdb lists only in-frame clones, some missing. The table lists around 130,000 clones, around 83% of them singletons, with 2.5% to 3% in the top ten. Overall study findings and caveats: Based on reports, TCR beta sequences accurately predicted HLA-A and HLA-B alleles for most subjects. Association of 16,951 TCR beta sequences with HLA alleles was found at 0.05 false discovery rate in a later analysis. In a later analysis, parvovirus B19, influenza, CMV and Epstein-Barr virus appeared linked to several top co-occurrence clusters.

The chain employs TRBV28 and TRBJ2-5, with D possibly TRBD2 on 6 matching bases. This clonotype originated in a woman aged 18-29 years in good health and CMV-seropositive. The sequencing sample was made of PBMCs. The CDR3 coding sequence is TGTGCCAGCAGTTTACCCCACGGGACTTTTCAAGAGACCCAGTACTTC. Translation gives CASSLPHGTFQETQYF.